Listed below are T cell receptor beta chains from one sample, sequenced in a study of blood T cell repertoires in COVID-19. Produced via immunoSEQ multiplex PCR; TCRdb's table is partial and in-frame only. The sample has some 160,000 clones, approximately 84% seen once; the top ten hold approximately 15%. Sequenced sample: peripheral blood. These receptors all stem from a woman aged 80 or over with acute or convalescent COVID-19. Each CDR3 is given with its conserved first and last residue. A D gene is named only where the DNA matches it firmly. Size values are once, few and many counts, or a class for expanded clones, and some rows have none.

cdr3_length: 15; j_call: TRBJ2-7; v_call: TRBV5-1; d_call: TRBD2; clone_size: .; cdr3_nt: TGCGCCAGCAGCTTCTTAGCGGGAGCAGCGTACGAGCAGTACTTC; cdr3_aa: CASSFLAGAAYEQYF
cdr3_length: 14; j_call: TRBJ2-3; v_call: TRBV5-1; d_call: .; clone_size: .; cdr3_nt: TGCGCCAGCAGTTTGGGGGGAGGCACAGATACGCAGTATTTT; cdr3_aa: CASSLGGGTDTQYF
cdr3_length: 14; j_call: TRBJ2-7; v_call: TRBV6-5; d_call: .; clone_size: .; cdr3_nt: TGTGCCAGCAGTTATATCCGAGACTCCTACGAGCAGTACTTC; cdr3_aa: CASSYIRDSYEQYF
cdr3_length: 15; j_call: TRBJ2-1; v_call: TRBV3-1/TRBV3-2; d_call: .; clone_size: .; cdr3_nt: TGTGCCAGCAGCCTTCCTAGGAGCTCCTACAATGAGCAGTTCTTC; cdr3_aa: CASSLPRSSYNEQFF
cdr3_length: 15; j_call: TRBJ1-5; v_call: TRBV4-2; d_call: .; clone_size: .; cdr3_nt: TGTGCCAGCAGCCAAGATTGGGAGGGGCGACAGCCCCAGCATTTT; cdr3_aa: CASSQDWEGRQPQHF
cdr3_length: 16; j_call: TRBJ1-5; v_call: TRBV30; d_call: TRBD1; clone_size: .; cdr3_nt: TGTGCCTGGAGTACGGGCCTACAGGGGGGCAATCAGCCCCAGCATTTT; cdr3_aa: CAWSTGLQGGNQPQHF
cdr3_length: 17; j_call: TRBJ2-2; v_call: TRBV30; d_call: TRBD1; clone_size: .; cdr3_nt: TGTGCCTGCCCGGGACAGGGCTTCCCTCTCAACACCGGGGAGCTGTTTTTT; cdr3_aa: CACPGQGFPLNTGELFF
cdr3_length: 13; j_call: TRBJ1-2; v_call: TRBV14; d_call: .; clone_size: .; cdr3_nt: TGTGCCAGCAGCCAAGGAAGGGGATACGGCTACACCTTC; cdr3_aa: CASSQGRGYGYTF
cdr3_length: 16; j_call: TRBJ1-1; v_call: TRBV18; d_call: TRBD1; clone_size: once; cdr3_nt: TGTGCCAGCTCACTCGGGACAGGGGGCTTCGGGACTGAAGCTTTCTTT; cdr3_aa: CASSLGTGGFGTEAFF
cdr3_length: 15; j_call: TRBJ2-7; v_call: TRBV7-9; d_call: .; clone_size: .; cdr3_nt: TGTGCCAGCAGCCGCGGTGCGGGACGTGCCTCCGAGCAGTACTTC; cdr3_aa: CASSRGAGRASEQYF
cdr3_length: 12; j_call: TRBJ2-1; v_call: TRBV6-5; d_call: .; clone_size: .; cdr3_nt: TGTGCCAGCAGTTACTCCCGTAATGAGCAGTTCTTC; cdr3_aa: CASSYSRNEQFF
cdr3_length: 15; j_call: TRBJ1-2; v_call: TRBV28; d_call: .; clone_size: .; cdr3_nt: TGTGCCAGCACCCTGACAGCCCGGAGCCGCTATGGCTACACCTTC; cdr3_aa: CASTLTARSRYGYTF
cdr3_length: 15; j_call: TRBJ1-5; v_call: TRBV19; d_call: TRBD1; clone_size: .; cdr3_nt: TGTGCCAGTAGTCCGGGACAGGGATTCAATCAGCCCCAGCATTTT; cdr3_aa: CASSPGQGFNQPQHF